This TCR beta chain derives from a study of identical twins (dated by TCRdb to the mid-2010s). Context from the whole study: The study deep-sequenced TCR alpha and beta repertoires from monozygotic twins, unrelated adults of various ages and cord blood to test whether fetal clonotypes persist. To rule out contamination, replicate twin experiments were performed at different times with different library preparation protocols.

This clonotype was recorded many times. Which antigen it targets is not known. The input lacks base qualities; no much larger clone sits a single base away. Library construction relied on 5' RACE. Data came from an Illumina HiSeq 2000. Template switching introduced a universal primer binding site; the final cDNA contained a unique molecular identifier, enabling accurate counting of TCR cDNA molecules. First-strand cDNA for TCR alpha and beta chains was synthesized from specific primers in the conserved constant-segment region. To control for contamination, every cDNA library was double barcoded, receiving both a SMART-Mk sample barcode and Illumina barcodes. TruSeq adapter sequences, together with Illumina sample barcodes, were added in two successive PCR steps. Sequencing of the TCR alpha and beta cDNA libraries was done on the Illumina HiSeq platform using custom primers. From the authors' description of their analysis: MiGEC was used to process raw reads and extract unique molecular identifiers, and MiXCR was used to find CDR3 positions. Recombination models were inferred per individual with the repgenHMM and IGoR tools using an EM algorithm. The tcR package in R was used for shared clonotype analysis, with sharing normalized by the product of cloneset sizes. To study raw recombination free of thymic and clonal selection effects, out-of-frame nonproductive sequences were analyzed. The raw public data were reprocessed by TCRdb itself: fastp quality trimming at Q25, MiXCR clonotype calling, in-frame beta chains only. Each CDR3 protein appears once, grouped with its most common genes and DNA. The V and J calls here are based on TCRdb, not the publication. The sample data list around 530,000 distinct CDR3 sequences, and approximately 14% of these were observed just once. The top ten clones comprise 0.44% of the sample.

Spanning cysteine to phenylalanine, the CDR3 consists of 14 amino acids. The read is trimmed to its CDR3 DNA, 42 bases read in frame from base 1. Cut back by 5 bases and 2 bases, the V and J ends lie 14 bases apart. The germline V gene (reference sequence) sets CDR1 to DFQATT and CDR2 to SNEGSKA. All donors were healthy Caucasians. Three pairs of female monozygotic twins, all aged about 18 to 29 years, made up the twin cohort. Positive isolation kits from Invitrogen were used to isolate the CD4+ and CD8+ T cell populations. Study-wide conclusions, independent of this receptor: In monozygotic twins, recombination models systematically underestimated out-of-frame TCR alpha sharing, but the models matched the sharing seen between unrelated individuals. Conclusions relied on cross-sectional statistical analysis, since the same donors could not be followed over many years. Zero-insertion analyses could be partly confounded by invariant T cells such as MAIT and iNKT, although diverse VJ usage argued against such confounding for most clonotypes. Fewer insertions were carried by abundant cord blood beta clonotypes; a weaker similar trend was observed in young adult naive repertoires, while no such trend was observed in memory repertoires. Compared with coincidental sharing between unrelated individuals, out-of-frame TCR alpha sequences shared between twins had an excess of sequences with low generation probability. The excess sharing between twins in beta out-of-frame sequences was weaker because fewer shared sequences reduced the signal-to-noise ratio.

These data were also reused for a study on yellow fever vaccine responses in identical twins. As that second study puts it: According to the authors, the vaccine-induced T cell response in identical twins seemed to be partly convergent and partly specific to each individual. Focusing on identical twins, the study followed the T cell clones that responded to the vaccine, and did so with precision.

What was sequenced was CD4+ T cells sorted from blood. The chain was built from TRBV20-1 and TRBJ2-3, and the D gene may be TRBD1, 5 bases matching. The source of this sequence is a young woman in good health. At the DNA level, the sequence is TGCAGTGCTCCCATGACAGATTTCACAGATACGCAGTATTTT. Its translation is CSAPMTDFTDTQYF.